The 10 T cell receptor beta chains given below trace back to one sample, sequenced in a study of post-analysis software for immune sequencing data (dated by TCRdb to the mid-2010s). What the work shows at the level of the full study, not this receptor alone: Significantly higher frequencies in patients than in controls were found for five or six TRBV segments, including TRBV5-6, TRBV5-1 and TRBV20-1.

What these receptors recognize is not known. Library preparation employed PCR. Sequencing was carried out with an Illumina HiSeq 2500. To reduce PCR and sequencing biases, unique molecular identifiers were incorporated into the TCR beta cDNA libraries. TCRdb applied fastp at Q25 and MiXCR to the public reads, then kept only in-frame beta chains. All rows with the same CDR3 protein become a single entry with the most common DNA and genes. The sample yields 350,000 to 450,000 distinct CDR3 sequences; about 39% were counted once. The ten largest clones capture approximately 7.1% of the sample. The sequencing input was blood. These receptors all come from a girl aged 2 to 9 with multiple sclerosis.

The V call is TRBV4-1, the J call TRBJ1-5, with TRBD1 matching 8 bases. Germline loops: CDR1 MGHRA, CDR2 YSYEKL. V lost 7 bases and J lost 5; bases outside the gene matches: 10. The CDR3 runs 15 residues. CDR3 sequence reads: CASTHSTGVDQPQHF. In DNA form, the CDR3 reads TGCGCCAGCACCCATTCGACAGGGGTCGATCAGCCCCAGCATTTT.

V and J are TRBV7-3 and TRBJ2-7; tentative D call: TRBD1 (5 bases). The J call may be mistaken, given a closer DNA end match to TRBJ2-5. Germline CDR1 reads SGHTA; CDR2 reads FQGTGA. The CDR3 has 15 residues. CDR3 region: CASSLAPGRQETQYF. In DNA form, the CDR3 reads TGTGCCAGCAGCTTGGCACCAGGGCGCCAAGAGACCCAGTACTTC.

The V gene is TRBV18, the J gene TRBJ2-5; D unclear. Germline values: CDR1 KGHSH, CDR2 LQKENI. The CDR3 length is 13 residues. Trimming took off 6 bases at V and 2 bases at J, with 10 bases between the two ends. CDR3 coding DNA: TGTGCCAGCTCTACCGACGAGCAAGAGACCCAGTACTTC. It encodes CASSTDEQETQYF.

The table lists this clonotype with a few counts. The chain uses TRBV29-1 and TRBJ2-1; 11 nucleotides match TRBD2. Germline V CDR1 and CDR2: SQVTM, ANQGSEA. Trimming cost V 4 bases and J 7 bases; bases outside gene matches: 3. The CDR3 covers 13 residues. CDR3 region: CSVGRTSGNEQFF. The CDR3 bases are TGCAGCGTTGGAAGGACTAGCGGGAATGAGCAGTTCTTC.

This clonotype was found once. The rearrangement joins TRBV20-1 to TRBJ1-1; D is undetermined. CDR1 DFQATT and CDR2 SNEGSKA come from the germline V gene (reference sequence). The CDR3 runs to 15 residues. Trimming cost V 4 bases and J 3 bases, with 18 bases left between them. CDR3 amino acids: CSAKATYPDYTEAFF. The CDR3 DNA follows: TGCAGTGCTAAAGCGACGTACCCCGATTACACTGAAGCTTTCTTT.

This clonotype was seen only a few times. This rearrangement joins TRBV7-8 to TRBJ1-2; D not resolved. The length of the CDR3 is 14 residues. Trimming cost V 1 base and J 6 bases, with 12 bases left between them. Germline CDR1 SGHVS, CDR2 FQNEAQ. The DNA of the CDR3 is TGTGCCAGCAGCTTAGTAGTGGGGTCGAATGGCTACACCTTC. It translates to CASSLVVGSNGYTF.

This chain links TRBV18 with TRBJ2-5; 8 bases line up with TRBD2. The CDR3 length is 16 residues. After removal of 2 bases from V and 2 bases from J, the junction contained 7 bases not matched to a gene. CDR1 KGHSH and CDR2 LQKENI come from the germline V gene. CDR3 nucleotides: TGTGCCAGCTCACCATTGACGGGGGGGCGTCAAGAGACCCAGTACTTC. This gives the protein CASSPLTGGRQETQYF. Full variable domain (outside the CDR3, taken from reference TRBV18 and TRBJ2-5): NAGVMQNPRHLVRRRGQEARLRCSPMKGHSHVYWYRQLPEEGLKFMVYLQKENIIDESGMPKERFSAEFPKEGPSILRIQQVVRGDSAAYFCASSPLTGGRQETQYFGPGTRLLVL.

The CDR3 sequence: CASSLQGAGGNQPQHF. CDR3 sequence (DNA): TGTGCCAGCAGTTTACAGGGGGCAGGAGGCAATCAGCCCCAGCATTTT. The chain is built from TRBV12-3 or TRBV12-4 and TRBJ1-5; 8 bases agree with TRBD1. V lost 2 bases to trimming and J lost 2 bases; unmatched junction nucleotides: 5. This CDR3 contains 16 residues.

The rearrangement joins TRBV6-2 or TRBV6-3 to TRBJ2-7, with 14 bases matching TRBD2. CDR3 length equals 15 residues. CDR1 and CDR2 (germline): MNHEY, SVGEGT. J was trimmed by 6 bases and V by 5 bases; bases with no gene match: 6. The CDR3 bases are TGTGCCAGCAGTGCCCAGGGACTAGCGGGAGTCGAGCAGTACTTC. This sequence encodes CASSAQGLAGVEQYF.

V usage is TRBV27 and J usage is TRBJ1-5; D gene uncertain. The CDR3 is made up of 17 amino acids. CDR1 is MNHEY, CDR2 SMNVEV, per germline (reference sequence). V lost 2 bases and J 3 bases, leaving 17 bases between the germline ends. CDR3 residues: CASSLKDGSPSNQPQHF. CDR3 nucleotide sequence: TGTGCCAGCAGTTTAAAGGACGGGAGTCCTTCCAATCAGCCCCAGCATTTT.